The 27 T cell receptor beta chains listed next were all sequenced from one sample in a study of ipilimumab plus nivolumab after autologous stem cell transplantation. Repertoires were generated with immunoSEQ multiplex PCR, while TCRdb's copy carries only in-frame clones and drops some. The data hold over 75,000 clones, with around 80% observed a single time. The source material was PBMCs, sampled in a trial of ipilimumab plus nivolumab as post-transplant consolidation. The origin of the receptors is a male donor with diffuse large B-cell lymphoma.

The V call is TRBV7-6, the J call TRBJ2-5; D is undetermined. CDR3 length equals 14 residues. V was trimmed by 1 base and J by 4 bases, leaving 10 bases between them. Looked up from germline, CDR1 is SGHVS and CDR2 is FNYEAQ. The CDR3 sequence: CASSLDFRGETQYF. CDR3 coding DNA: TGTGCCAGCAGCTTAGATTTTCGCGGAGAGACCCAGTACTTC.

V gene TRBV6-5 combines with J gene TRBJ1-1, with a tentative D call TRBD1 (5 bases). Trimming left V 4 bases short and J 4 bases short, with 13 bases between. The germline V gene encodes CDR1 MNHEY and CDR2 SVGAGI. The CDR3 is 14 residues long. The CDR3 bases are TGTGCCAGCAGTTCCCCGGGGCTCGGCACTGAAGCTTTCTTT. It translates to CASSSPGLGTEAFF.

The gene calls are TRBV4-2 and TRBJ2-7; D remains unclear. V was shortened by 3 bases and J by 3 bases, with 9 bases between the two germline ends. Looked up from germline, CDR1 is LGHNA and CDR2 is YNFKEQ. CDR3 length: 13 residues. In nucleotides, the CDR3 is TGTGCCAGCAGCCAGTTGCCTTTCTACGAGCAGTACTTC. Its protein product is CASSQLPFYEQYF.

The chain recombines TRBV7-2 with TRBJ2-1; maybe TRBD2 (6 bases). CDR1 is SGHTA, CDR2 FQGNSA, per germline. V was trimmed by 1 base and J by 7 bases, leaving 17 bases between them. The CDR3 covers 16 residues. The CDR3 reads CASSLGRAGLGNEQFF. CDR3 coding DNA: TGTGCCAGCAGCTTAGGTCGGGCGGGGTTGGGGAATGAGCAGTTCTTC.

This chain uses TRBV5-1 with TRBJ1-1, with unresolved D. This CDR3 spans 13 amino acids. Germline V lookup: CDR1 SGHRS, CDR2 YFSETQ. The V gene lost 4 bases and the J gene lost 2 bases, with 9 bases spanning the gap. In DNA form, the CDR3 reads TGCGCCAGCAGCCCCGGAGACAACACTGAAGCTTTCTTT. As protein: CASSPGDNTEAFF.

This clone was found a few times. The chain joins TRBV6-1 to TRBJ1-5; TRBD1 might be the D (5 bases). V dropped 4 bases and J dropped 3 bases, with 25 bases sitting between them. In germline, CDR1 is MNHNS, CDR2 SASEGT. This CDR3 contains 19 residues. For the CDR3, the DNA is TGTGCCAGCAGTGTGGGGACTGGCCGGACGGTGGGCTTCAATCAGCCCCAGCATTTT. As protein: CASSVGTGRTVGFNQPQHF.

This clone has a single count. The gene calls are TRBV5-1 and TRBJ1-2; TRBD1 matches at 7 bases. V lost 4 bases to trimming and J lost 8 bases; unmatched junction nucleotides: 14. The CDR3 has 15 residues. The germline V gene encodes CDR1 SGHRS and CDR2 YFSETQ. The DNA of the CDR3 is TGCGCCAGCAGCGCGGCTACCGGGACAGCTAGGGGCTACACCTTC. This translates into CASSAATGTARGYTF.

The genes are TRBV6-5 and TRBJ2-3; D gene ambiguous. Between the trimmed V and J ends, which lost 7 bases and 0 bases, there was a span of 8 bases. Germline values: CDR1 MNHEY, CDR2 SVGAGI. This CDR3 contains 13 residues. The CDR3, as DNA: TGTGCCAGCATGGAGAGCAGCACAGATACGCAGTATTTT. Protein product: CASMESSTDTQYF.

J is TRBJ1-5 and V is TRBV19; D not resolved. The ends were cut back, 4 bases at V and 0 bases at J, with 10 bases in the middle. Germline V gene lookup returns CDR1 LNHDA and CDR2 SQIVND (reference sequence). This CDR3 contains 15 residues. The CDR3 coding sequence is TGTGCCAGTAGTAAGGAAACCCTTAGCAATCAGCCCCAGCATTTT. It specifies CASSKETLSNQPQHF.

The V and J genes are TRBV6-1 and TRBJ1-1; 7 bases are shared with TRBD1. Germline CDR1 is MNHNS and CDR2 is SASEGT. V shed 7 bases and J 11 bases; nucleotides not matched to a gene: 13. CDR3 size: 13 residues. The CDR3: CASNLGQVSWAFF. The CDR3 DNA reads TGTGCCAGCAATCTAGGACAGGTTTCATGGGCTTTCTTT.

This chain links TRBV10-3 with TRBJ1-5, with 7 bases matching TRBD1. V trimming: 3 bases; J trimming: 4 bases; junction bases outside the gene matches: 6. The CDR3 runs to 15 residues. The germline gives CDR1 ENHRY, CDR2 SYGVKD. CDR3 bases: TGTGCCATCAGTGAACGGGACAGTTGGAATCAGCCCCAGCATTTT. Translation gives CAISERDSWNQPQHF.

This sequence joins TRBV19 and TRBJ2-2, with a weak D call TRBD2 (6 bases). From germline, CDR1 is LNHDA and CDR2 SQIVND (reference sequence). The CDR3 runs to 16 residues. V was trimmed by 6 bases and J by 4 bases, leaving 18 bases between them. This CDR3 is CASSTSLASITGELFF. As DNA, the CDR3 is TGTGCCAGTAGCACCTCACTAGCAAGTATCACCGGGGAGCTGTTTTTT.

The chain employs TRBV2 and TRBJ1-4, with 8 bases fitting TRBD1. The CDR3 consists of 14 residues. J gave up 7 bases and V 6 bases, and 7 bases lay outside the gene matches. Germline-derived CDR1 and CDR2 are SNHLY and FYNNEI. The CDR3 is CASSADRGGEKLFF. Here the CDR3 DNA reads TGTGCCAGCAGCGCAGACAGGGGTGGTGAAAAACTGTTTTTT.

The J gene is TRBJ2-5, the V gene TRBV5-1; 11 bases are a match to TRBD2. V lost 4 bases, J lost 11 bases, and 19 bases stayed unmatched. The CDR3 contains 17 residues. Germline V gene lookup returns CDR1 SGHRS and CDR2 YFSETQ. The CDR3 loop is CASSRGFPTSGVGEQYF. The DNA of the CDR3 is TGCGCCAGCAGCCGAGGATTCCCGACTAGCGGGGTCGGGGAGCAGTACTTC.

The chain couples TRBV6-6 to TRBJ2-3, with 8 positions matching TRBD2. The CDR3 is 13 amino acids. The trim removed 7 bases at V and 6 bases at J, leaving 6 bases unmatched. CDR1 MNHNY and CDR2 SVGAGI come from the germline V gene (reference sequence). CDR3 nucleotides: TGTGCCAGCATCGCGGGGGGCCACGATACGCAGTATTTT. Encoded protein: CASIAGGHDTQYF.

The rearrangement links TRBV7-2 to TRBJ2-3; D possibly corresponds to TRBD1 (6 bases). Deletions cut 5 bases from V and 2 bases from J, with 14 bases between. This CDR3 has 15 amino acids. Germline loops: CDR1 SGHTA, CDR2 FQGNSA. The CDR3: CASSVDRIPTDTQYF. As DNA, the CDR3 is TGTGCCAGCAGCGTAGACAGGATTCCCACAGATACGCAGTATTTT.

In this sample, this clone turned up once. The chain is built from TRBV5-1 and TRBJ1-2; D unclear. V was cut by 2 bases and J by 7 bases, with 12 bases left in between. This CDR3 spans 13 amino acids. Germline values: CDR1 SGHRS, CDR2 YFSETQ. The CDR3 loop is CASSFSEKGGYTF. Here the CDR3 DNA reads TGCGCCAGCAGCTTCAGTGAGAAGGGTGGCTACACCTTC. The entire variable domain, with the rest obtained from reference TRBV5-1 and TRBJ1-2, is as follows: KAGVTQTPRYLIKTRGQQVTLSCSPISGHRSVSWYQQTPGQGLQFLFEYFSETQRNKGNFPGRFSGRQFSNSRSEMNVSTLELGDSALYLCASSFSEKGGYTFGSGTRLTVV.

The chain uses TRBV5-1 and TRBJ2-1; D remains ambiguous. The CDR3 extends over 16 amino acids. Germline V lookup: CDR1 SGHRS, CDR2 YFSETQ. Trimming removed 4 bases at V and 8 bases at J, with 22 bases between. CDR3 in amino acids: CASSPAGGSGVDEQFF. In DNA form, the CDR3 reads TGCGCCAGCAGCCCAGCCGGTGGTTCAGGTGTTGATGAGCAGTTCTTC.

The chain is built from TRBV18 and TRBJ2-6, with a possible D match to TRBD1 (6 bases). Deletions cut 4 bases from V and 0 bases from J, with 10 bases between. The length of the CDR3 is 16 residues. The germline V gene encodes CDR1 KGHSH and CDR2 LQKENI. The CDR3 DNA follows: TGTGCCAGCTCACTGAGACAGGTCTCTGGGGCCAACGTCCTGACTTTC. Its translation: CASSLRQVSGANVLTF.

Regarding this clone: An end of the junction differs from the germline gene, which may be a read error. CDR3 sequence: CASSLGRDSPSF. The DNA of the CDR3 is TGTGCCAGCAGCTTAGGTCGGGACAGCCCCTCCTTC. The V call is TRBV7-2, the J call TRBJ2-7, with 7 bases matching TRBD1. This CDR3 comprises 12 residues. Germline values: CDR1 SGHTA, CDR2 FQGNSA.

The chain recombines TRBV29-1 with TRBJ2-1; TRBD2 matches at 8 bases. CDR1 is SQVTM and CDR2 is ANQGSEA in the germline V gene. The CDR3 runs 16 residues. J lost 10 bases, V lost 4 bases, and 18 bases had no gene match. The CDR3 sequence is CSVAPRLAGGTGEQFF. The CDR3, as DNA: TGCAGCGTTGCTCCTCGGTTGGCGGGGGGCACGGGGGAGCAGTTCTTC.

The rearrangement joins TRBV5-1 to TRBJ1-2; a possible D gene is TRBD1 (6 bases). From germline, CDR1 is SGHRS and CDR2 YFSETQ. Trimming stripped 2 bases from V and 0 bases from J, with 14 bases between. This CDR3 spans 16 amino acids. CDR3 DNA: TGCGCCAGCAGCTTAACAACAGGGAAAGCTAACTATGGCTACACCTTC. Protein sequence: CASSLTTGKANYGYTF.

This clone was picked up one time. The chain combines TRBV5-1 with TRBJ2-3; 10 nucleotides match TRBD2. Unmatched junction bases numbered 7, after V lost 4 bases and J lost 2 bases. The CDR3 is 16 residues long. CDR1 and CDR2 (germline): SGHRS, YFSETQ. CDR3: CASSPSSGGPTDTQYF. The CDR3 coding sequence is TGCGCCAGCAGCCCCAGTAGCGGGGGGCCCACAGATACGCAGTATTTT. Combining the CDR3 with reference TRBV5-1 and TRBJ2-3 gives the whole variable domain KAGVTQTPRYLIKTRGQQVTLSCSPISGHRSVSWYQQTPGQGLQFLFEYFSETQRNKGNFPGRFSGRQFSNSRSEMNVSTLELGDSALYLCASSPSSGGPTDTQYFGPGTRLTVL.

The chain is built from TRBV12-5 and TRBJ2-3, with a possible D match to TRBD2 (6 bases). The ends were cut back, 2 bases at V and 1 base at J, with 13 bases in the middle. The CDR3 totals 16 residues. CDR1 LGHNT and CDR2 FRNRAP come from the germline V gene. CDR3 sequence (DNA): TGTGCTAGTGGTTTGATGGGGGGATGGGGCACAGATACGCAGTATTTT. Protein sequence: CASGLMGGWGTDTQYF.

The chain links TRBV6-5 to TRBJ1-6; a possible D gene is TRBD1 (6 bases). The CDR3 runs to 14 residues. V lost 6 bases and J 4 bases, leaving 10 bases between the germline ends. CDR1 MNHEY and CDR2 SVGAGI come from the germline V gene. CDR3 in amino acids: CASRRGTYNSPLHF. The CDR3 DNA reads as TGTGCCAGCAGGAGGGGGACTTATAATTCACCCCTCCACTTT.

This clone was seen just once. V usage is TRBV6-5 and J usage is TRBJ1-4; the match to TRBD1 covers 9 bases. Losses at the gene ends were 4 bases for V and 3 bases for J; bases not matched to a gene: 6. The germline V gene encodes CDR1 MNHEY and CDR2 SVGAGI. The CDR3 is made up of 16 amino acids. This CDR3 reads CASSSTGGYANEKLFF. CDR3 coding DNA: TGTGCCAGCAGTTCCACAGGGGGCTATGCTAATGAAAAACTGTTTTTT.

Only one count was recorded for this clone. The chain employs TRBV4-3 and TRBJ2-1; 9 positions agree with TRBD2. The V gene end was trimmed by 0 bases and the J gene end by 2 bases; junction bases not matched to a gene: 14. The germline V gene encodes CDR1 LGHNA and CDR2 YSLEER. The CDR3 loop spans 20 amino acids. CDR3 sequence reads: CASSQDVSGGPRPPYNEQFF. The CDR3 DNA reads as TGCGCCAGCAGCCAAGATGTAAGCGGGGGGCCACGACCCCCCTACAATGAGCAGTTCTTC.